This TCR beta chain was sequenced in a study of identical twins (dated by TCRdb to about 2016). Regarding the research as a whole: TCR alpha and beta repertoires from monozygotic twins, unrelated adults of various ages and cord blood were deep-sequenced to test whether fetal clonotypes persist. To rule out contamination, the twin experiments were replicated at different times with different library preparation protocols.

Every donor was a healthy Caucasian. The investigation overall reported the following: Compared with coincidental sharing between unrelated individuals, out-of-frame TCR alpha sequences shared between twins showed an excess of sequences with low generation probability. Recombination models systematically underestimated out-of-frame TCR alpha sharing in monozygotic twins but agreed with sharing between unrelated individuals. Fewer insertions were carried by abundant cord blood beta clonotypes; a weaker similar trend was observed in young adult naive repertoires, while no such trend was observed in memory repertoires. Because the same donors could not be followed over many years, the conclusions depended on cross-sectional statistical analysis. In beta out-of-frame sequences, excess twin sharing was weaker, because having fewer shared sequences lowered the signal-to-noise ratio. Zero-insertion analyses could be partly confounded by invariant T cells such as MAIT and iNKT, although diverse VJ usage argued against such confounding for most clonotypes.

This clonotype was recorded a few times. The specificity of this receptor is unknown. Nothing much larger sits one base from this clone, and base qualities are not available. The junction carries 8 bases between V and J, which are trimmed by 1 base and 5 bases respectively. From its cysteine to its phenylalanine, the CDR3 spans 13 amino acids. CDR3 DNA is the only sequence kept; it has 39 bases, read in frame from the first base. Library prep was done by 5' RACE. Instrument used: Illumina HiSeq 2000. A universal primer binding site was added through template switching, and the final cDNA carried a unique molecular identifier so that TCR cDNA molecules could be counted accurately. First-strand cDNA for TCR alpha and beta chains was synthesized from specific primers in the conserved constant-segment region. Each cDNA library was double barcoded, with a SMART-Mk sample barcode plus Illumina barcodes, to control for contamination. Two successive PCR steps introduced TruSeq adapter sequences along with Illumina sample barcodes. TCR alpha and beta cDNA libraries were sequenced on the Illumina HiSeq platform with custom primers. The authors processed their data as follows. MiGEC was used to process raw reads and extract unique molecular identifiers, and MiXCR was used to find CDR3 positions. For each individual, recombination models were inferred using an EM algorithm with the repgenHMM and IGoR tools. The tcR package in R was used for shared clonotype analysis, with sharing normalized by the product of cloneset sizes. To study raw recombination without the effects of thymic and clonal selection, out-of-frame nonproductive sequences were analyzed. TCRdb handled the public reads itself, with Q25 trimming in fastp and clone calling in MiXCR, and kept productive beta chains. Every entry covers one CDR3 protein and lists the most common genes and DNA from its rows. It is TCRdb's table, rather than the study itself, that gives the V and J calls and clone size. Within this sample are 1.5 million to 2 million distinct CDR3 sequences, with roughly a third of them counted one time only. Jointly, the top ten make up 0.25% to 0.3% of the sample.

The receptor's source is a newborn girl in good health. The sample was cord blood. The chain uses TRBV12-3 or TRBV12-4 and TRBJ1-1; the D gene is not confidently resolved. The sequence in DNA is TGTGCCAGCAGTTTAGGGCGGACGACTGAAGCTTTCTTT. It codes for CASSLGRTTEAFF.